This is a list of T cell receptor beta chains from one sample in a study of blood T cell repertoires in COVID-19. The repertoire was sequenced with immunoSEQ multiplex PCR; TCRdb's copy has only in-frame clones and lacks some. The data show more than 150,000 clones, with around nine tenths seen just once and 0.58% held by the top ten. The specimen sequenced was peripheral blood. The receptors stem from a man in his fifties or sixties with COVID-19, enrolled during active disease. Both conserved end residues are part of each CDR3. The order of the fields is V gene, clone size, J gene, CDR3 length, D gene, CDR3 DNA, CDR3 protein. A D gene is named only where the DNA matches it firmly. The size entry is marked missing in some rows and otherwise reads once, few, many or a size class.

v_call: TRBV12-3/TRBV12-4
clone_size: .
j_call: TRBJ1-4
cdr3_length: 13
d_call: .
cdr3_nt: TGTGCCAGCAGTTTGGGGCGAGCCGAAAAACTGTTTTTT
cdr3_aa: CASSLGRAEKLFF

v_call: TRBV11-2
clone_size: once
j_call: TRBJ1-6
cdr3_length: 14
d_call: .
cdr3_nt: TGTGCCAGCAGCTCACAGGACACTAATTCACCCCTCCACTTT
cdr3_aa: CASSSQDTNSPLHF

v_call: TRBV20-1
clone_size: .
j_call: TRBJ1-2
cdr3_length: 12
d_call: .
cdr3_nt: TGCAGTGCAAGTGACAGGCCCTATGGCTACACCTTC
cdr3_aa: CSASDRPYGYTF

v_call: TRBV1
clone_size: .
j_call: TRBJ1-6
cdr3_length: 17
d_call: .
cdr3_nt: TGCACCAGCAGCCCCAACCCGTTTGCGGAATATAATTCACCCCTCCACTTT
cdr3_aa: CTSSPNPFAEYNSPLHF

v_call: TRBV6-2/TRBV6-3
clone_size: .
j_call: TRBJ1-5
cdr3_length: 19
d_call: .
cdr3_nt: TGTGCCAGCAGTTACCTAAGATTGCGGGGGGCGGTTATCAATCAGCCCCAGCATTTT
cdr3_aa: CASSYLRLRGAVINQPQHF

v_call: TRBV30
clone_size: .
j_call: TRBJ1-2
cdr3_length: 13
d_call: .
cdr3_nt: TGTGCCTGGAGTGTAAAAAACGGCTATGGCTACACCTTC
cdr3_aa: CAWSVKNGYGYTF

v_call: TRBV3-1/TRBV3-2
clone_size: .
j_call: TRBJ1-5
cdr3_length: 13
d_call: .
cdr3_nt: TGTGCCAGCAGCCAACGGGGTGGGCAGCCCCAGCATTTT
cdr3_aa: CASSQRGGQPQHF

v_call: TRBV29-1
clone_size: .
j_call: TRBJ1-5
cdr3_length: 13
d_call: TRBD1
cdr3_nt: TGCGGCATTTCGACAGGGGGCGATCAGCCCCAGCATTTT
cdr3_aa: CGISTGGDQPQHF

v_call: TRBV14
clone_size: .
j_call: TRBJ2-7
cdr3_length: 14
d_call: .
cdr3_nt: TGTGCCAGCAGCCAAGATACCAGTTCCTACGAGCAGTACTTC
cdr3_aa: CASSQDTSSYEQYF

v_call: TRBV7-2
clone_size: .
j_call: TRBJ1-3
cdr3_length: 12
d_call: .
cdr3_nt: TGTGCCAGCAGTTATGGAGTGGGGCACATATATTTT
cdr3_aa: CASSYGVGHIYF

v_call: TRBV3-1/TRBV3-2
clone_size: .
j_call: TRBJ2-3
cdr3_length: 15
d_call: TRBD2
cdr3_nt: TGTGCCAGCAGCCTGACTAGCGGGGGGTCAGATACGCAGTATTTT
cdr3_aa: CASSLTSGGSDTQYF

v_call: TRBV5-1
clone_size: .
j_call: TRBJ2-5
cdr3_length: 16
d_call: .
cdr3_nt: TGCGCCAGCAGCTCAAAGCCCCGGGGGGCCCTTCAGACCCAGTACTTC
cdr3_aa: CASSSKPRGALQTQYF

v_call: TRBV6-5
clone_size: .
j_call: TRBJ2-4
cdr3_length: 15
d_call: .
cdr3_nt: TGTGCCAGCAGTTACGACAGCCAACCTCCAGCGAATCAGTACTTC
cdr3_aa: CASSYDSQPPANQYF

v_call: TRBV19
clone_size: .
j_call: TRBJ1-1
cdr3_length: 15
d_call: .
cdr3_nt: TGTGCCAGTAGTGATGGGGGGGCCTTGAACACTGAAGCTTTCTTT
cdr3_aa: CASSDGGALNTEAFF

v_call: TRBV19
clone_size: .
j_call: TRBJ1-4
cdr3_length: 12
d_call: .
cdr3_nt: TGTGCCAGTAGTATAGGAGGGAAGAAACTGTTTTTT
cdr3_aa: CASSIGGKKLFF

v_call: TRBV4-3
clone_size: .
j_call: TRBJ1-5
cdr3_length: 17
d_call: .
cdr3_nt: TGCGCCAGCAGCCAAGATTTGGGGGGTCATAGCAATCAGCCCCAGCATTTT
cdr3_aa: CASSQDLGGHSNQPQHF

v_call: TRBV27
clone_size: .
j_call: TRBJ2-3
cdr3_length: 16
d_call: .
cdr3_nt: TGTGCCAGCAGACGCTCTGGGGCGGGACTCACAGATACGCAGTATTTT
cdr3_aa: CASRRSGAGLTDTQYF

v_call: TRBV12-3/TRBV12-4
clone_size: .
j_call: TRBJ1-2
cdr3_length: 12
d_call: .
cdr3_nt: TGTGCCAGCAGCCGGACAGCTCATGGCTACACCTTC
cdr3_aa: CASSRTAHGYTF

v_call: TRBV27
clone_size: .
j_call: TRBJ1-4
cdr3_length: 15
d_call: TRBD1
cdr3_nt: TGTGCCAGCAGTCCCCGGGCAGGGGGCGGGGAAAAACTGTTTTTT
cdr3_aa: CASSPRAGGGEKLFF

v_call: TRBV10-3
clone_size: .
j_call: TRBJ1-2
cdr3_length: 12
d_call: .
cdr3_nt: TGTGCCATCAGTGGTGGAGACAGCCTTCCTCCTTTC
cdr3_aa: CAISGGDSLPPF

v_call: TRBV5-1
clone_size: .
j_call: TRBJ2-5
cdr3_length: 15
d_call: TRBD1
cdr3_nt: TGCGCCAGCAGCTTTTGGGACAGGGACCAAGAGACCCAGTACTTC
cdr3_aa: CASSFWDRDQETQYF

v_call: TRBV7-3
clone_size: .
j_call: TRBJ2-3
cdr3_length: 19
d_call: TRBD2
cdr3_nt: TGTGCCAGCAGTCGGTCCGGGACTAGCGGGAGGACTAGCACAGATACGCAGTATTTT
cdr3_aa: CASSRSGTSGRTSTDTQYF

v_call: TRBV7-3
clone_size: .
j_call: TRBJ2-1
cdr3_length: 13
d_call: .
cdr3_nt: TGTGCCAGCAGCTTCGGGGTGGTGGATGAGCAGTTCTTC
cdr3_aa: CASSFGVVDEQFF

v_call: TRBV29-1
clone_size: .
j_call: TRBJ2-2
cdr3_length: 11
d_call: .
cdr3_nt: TGCAGCGTCGAGGTGATCGGGGAGCTGTTTTTT
cdr3_aa: CSVEVIGELFF

v_call: TRBV6-6
clone_size: once
j_call: TRBJ2-3
cdr3_length: 17
d_call: TRBD2
cdr3_nt: TGTGCCAGCAGTCTCCACGCGCGGGGGGGCCTAGTTGATACGCAGTATTTT
cdr3_aa: CASSLHARGGLVDTQYF

v_call: TRBV6-6
clone_size: .
j_call: TRBJ1-1
cdr3_length: 16
d_call: TRBD1
cdr3_nt: TGTGCCAGCAGTAGTTCCGGGACAGGCGATAACACTGAAGCTTTCTTT
cdr3_aa: CASSSSGTGDNTEAFF

v_call: TRBV24-1
clone_size: .
j_call: TRBJ2-1
cdr3_length: 16
d_call: .
cdr3_nt: TGTGCCACCAGTGACCCCGGAGGGCCTGCCTACAATGAGCAGTTCTTC
cdr3_aa: CATSDPGGPAYNEQFF

v_call: TRBV19
clone_size: .
j_call: TRBJ1-1
cdr3_length: 16
d_call: .
cdr3_nt: TGTGCCAGTAGTATAGATCAGCCCCGCGGGAACACTGAAGCTTTCTTT
cdr3_aa: CASSIDQPRGNTEAFF

v_call: TRBV5-4
clone_size: once
j_call: TRBJ2-4
cdr3_length: 15
d_call: .
cdr3_nt: TGTGCCAGCAGCTCCGATGGGGGGGCCAAAAACATTCAGTACTTC
cdr3_aa: CASSSDGGAKNIQYF

v_call: TRBV7-8
clone_size: once
j_call: TRBJ1-2
cdr3_length: 15
d_call: .
cdr3_nt: TGTGCCAGCAGCTTCCGTCTGGATCAAGAGGATGGCTACACCTTC
cdr3_aa: CASSFRLDQEDGYTF

v_call: TRBV19
clone_size: .
j_call: TRBJ1-4
cdr3_length: 13
d_call: .
cdr3_nt: TGTGCCAGTAGGCGGACAACTAATGAAAAACTGTTTTTT
cdr3_aa: CASRRTTNEKLFF

v_call: TRBV6-5
clone_size: .
j_call: TRBJ2-3
cdr3_length: 15
d_call: .
cdr3_nt: TGTGCCAGCTCTCTAGTGAGCGCCTTGGTAGATACGCAGTATTTT
cdr3_aa: CASSLVSALVDTQYF

v_call: TRBV28
clone_size: .
j_call: TRBJ2-2
cdr3_length: 16
d_call: TRBD1
cdr3_nt: TGTGCCAGCAGTTTACTAGGTACAGGGGGCTCGGGGGAGCTGTTTTTT
cdr3_aa: CASSLLGTGGSGELFF

v_call: TRBV7-2
clone_size: .
j_call: TRBJ1-2
cdr3_length: 12
d_call: TRBD1
cdr3_nt: TGTGCCAGCAACGGACAGGGGGTAGGCTACACCTTC
cdr3_aa: CASNGQGVGYTF

v_call: TRBV24-1
clone_size: .
j_call: TRBJ2-1
cdr3_length: 14
d_call: .
cdr3_nt: TGTGCCACCAGTGGGCCGGTAGGGCGGGATGAGCAGTTCTTC
cdr3_aa: CATSGPVGRDEQFF

v_call: TRBV5-4
clone_size: .
j_call: TRBJ2-7
cdr3_length: 15
d_call: .
cdr3_nt: TGTGCCAGCAGCTTTAATCCTCTAAAAACCTACGAGCAGTACTTC
cdr3_aa: CASSFNPLKTYEQYF

v_call: TRBV11-3
clone_size: .
j_call: TRBJ2-3
cdr3_length: 13
d_call: .
cdr3_nt: TGTGCCAGCAGCTTACTGGGAGGCGATACGCAGTATTTT
cdr3_aa: CASSLLGGDTQYF

v_call: TRBV24-1
clone_size: few
j_call: TRBJ1-2
cdr3_length: 16
d_call: .
cdr3_nt: TGTGCCACCAGTGATTCGGCCGGGAGGGGAAACTATGGCTACACCTTC
cdr3_aa: CATSDSAGRGNYGYTF

v_call: TRBV10-3
clone_size: few
j_call: TRBJ1-4
cdr3_length: 12
d_call: .
cdr3_nt: TGTGCCAGCGCCGCGGGGAATGAAAAACTGTTTTTT
cdr3_aa: CASAAGNEKLFF

v_call: TRBV29-1
clone_size: .
j_call: TRBJ1-2
cdr3_length: 17
d_call: TRBD1
cdr3_nt: TGCAGCGTCGACGAGGGAAGACAGGGGGCGCGAGGTAAAGGCTACACCTTC
cdr3_aa: CSVDEGRQGARGKGYTF

v_call: TRBV19
clone_size: .
j_call: TRBJ1-2
cdr3_length: 15
d_call: TRBD1
cdr3_nt: TGTGCCAGTAGTATAGGGGGACAGGGGAACTATGGCTACACCTTC
cdr3_aa: CASSIGGQGNYGYTF

v_call: TRBV11-1
clone_size: few
j_call: TRBJ1-4
cdr3_length: 17
d_call: TRBD1
cdr3_nt: TGTGCCAGCAGCTCAGCCGGGACAGGGGCAGCTAATGAAAAACTGTTTTTT
cdr3_aa: CASSSAGTGAANEKLFF

v_call: TRBV18
clone_size: once
j_call: TRBJ2-5
cdr3_length: 16
d_call: TRBD2
cdr3_nt: TGTGCCAGCTCACCCATGACGACAGGCGGCGGGAGGGTCCAGTACTTC
cdr3_aa: CASSPMTTGGGRVQYF

v_call: TRBV7-2
clone_size: .
j_call: TRBJ2-1
cdr3_length: 14
d_call: .
cdr3_nt: TGTGCCAGCAGCTCTAACAGCCCGCCTTCTGAGCAGTTCTTC
cdr3_aa: CASSSNSPPSEQFF

v_call: TRBV7-9
clone_size: .
j_call: TRBJ2-7
cdr3_length: 15
d_call: .
cdr3_nt: TGTGCCAGCAGCTTACTGGGCCCAACAGGGCACGAGCAGTACTTC
cdr3_aa: CASSLLGPTGHEQYF

v_call: TRBV9
clone_size: .
j_call: TRBJ2-2
cdr3_length: 17
d_call: TRBD2
cdr3_nt: TGTGCCAGCAGCGTGTCTAGCGGGGGACGAAGGGGCGGGGAGCTGTTTTTT
cdr3_aa: CASSVSSGGRRGGELFF

v_call: TRBV3-1/TRBV3-2
clone_size: .
j_call: TRBJ1-3
cdr3_length: 17
d_call: .
cdr3_nt: TGTGCCAGCAGCCCCCGACTCAACATCGGCTCTGGAAACACCATATATTTT
cdr3_aa: CASSPRLNIGSGNTIYF

v_call: TRBV29-1
clone_size: .
j_call: TRBJ1-1
cdr3_length: 13
d_call: .
cdr3_nt: TGCAGCGTTGACCGACAGTATAACACTGAAGCTTTCTTT
cdr3_aa: CSVDRQYNTEAFF

v_call: TRBV6-2/TRBV6-3
clone_size: .
j_call: TRBJ1-1
cdr3_length: 13
d_call: .
cdr3_nt: TGTGCCAGCAGCAGAGGTTTGGGCACTGAAGCTTTCTTT
cdr3_aa: CASSRGLGTEAFF

v_call: TRBV10-3
clone_size: .
j_call: TRBJ2-3
cdr3_length: 14
d_call: .
cdr3_nt: TGTGCCATCAGTCCTGGACTGAGCACAGATACGCAGTATTTT
cdr3_aa: CAISPGLSTDTQYF

v_call: TRBV7-9
clone_size: .
j_call: TRBJ2-1
cdr3_length: 18
d_call: TRBD1
cdr3_nt: TGTGCCAGCAGCTCCCACGGCCGGGACAGGGGCAACTACAATGAGCAGTTCTTC
cdr3_aa: CASSSHGRDRGNYNEQFF

v_call: TRBV5-1
clone_size: .
j_call: TRBJ2-1
cdr3_length: 14
d_call: .
cdr3_nt: TGCGCCAGCAGCTTCGGGGGCTCCTACAATGAGCAGTTCTTC
cdr3_aa: CASSFGGSYNEQFF

v_call: TRBV18
clone_size: .
j_call: TRBJ2-2
cdr3_length: 15
d_call: TRBD2
cdr3_nt: TGTGCCAGCTCATCCTGGACTAGTAGAGACGGGGAGCTGTTTTTT
cdr3_aa: CASSSWTSRDGELFF

v_call: TRBV28
clone_size: .
j_call: TRBJ1-1
cdr3_length: 14
d_call: .
cdr3_nt: TGTGCCAGTGGGGGAGGGGGGAGATCAACTGAAGCTTTCTTT
cdr3_aa: CASGGGGRSTEAFF

v_call: TRBV7-9
clone_size: once
j_call: TRBJ2-7
cdr3_length: 13
d_call: .
cdr3_nt: TGTGCCAGCACCGGGCAGGGGCGGCACGAGCAGTACTTC
cdr3_aa: CASTGQGRHEQYF

v_call: TRBV5-1
clone_size: .
j_call: TRBJ2-7
cdr3_length: 15
d_call: .
cdr3_nt: TGCGCCAGCAGCTTGGATTTGATCCAGGGCTACGAGCAGTACTTC
cdr3_aa: CASSLDLIQGYEQYF

v_call: TRBV19
clone_size: once
j_call: TRBJ2-3
cdr3_length: 12
d_call: TRBD1
cdr3_nt: TGTGCCAGTACAGGGGGCTGGGATACGCAGTATTTT
cdr3_aa: CASTGGWDTQYF

v_call: TRBV7-9
clone_size: once
j_call: TRBJ2-7
cdr3_length: 14
d_call: .
cdr3_nt: TGTGCCAGCAGCTTAGATAGGGGCTTCTACGAGCAGTACTTC
cdr3_aa: CASSLDRGFYEQYF

v_call: TRBV25-1
clone_size: once
j_call: TRBJ1-6
cdr3_length: 15
d_call: TRBD1
cdr3_nt: TGTGCCAGCAGAGACAGGGGGATCCCTAATTCACCCCTCCACTTT
cdr3_aa: CASRDRGIPNSPLHF

v_call: TRBV7-9
clone_size: few
j_call: TRBJ1-2
cdr3_length: 11
d_call: .
cdr3_nt: TGTGCCAGCAGCTTAGTGGGCGGCTACACCTTC
cdr3_aa: CASSLVGGYTF